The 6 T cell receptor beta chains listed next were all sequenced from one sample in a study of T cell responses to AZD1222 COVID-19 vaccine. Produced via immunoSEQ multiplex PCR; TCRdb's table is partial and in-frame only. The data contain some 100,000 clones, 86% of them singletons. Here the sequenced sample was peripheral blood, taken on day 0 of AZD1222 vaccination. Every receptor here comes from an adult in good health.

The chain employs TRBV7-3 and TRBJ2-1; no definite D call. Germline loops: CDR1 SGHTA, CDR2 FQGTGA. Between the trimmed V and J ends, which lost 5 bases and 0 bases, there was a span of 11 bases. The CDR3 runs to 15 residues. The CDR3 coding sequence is TGTGCCAGCAGCCCATCGTACAGCTCCTACAATGAGCAGTTCTTC. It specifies CASSPSYSSYNEQFF.

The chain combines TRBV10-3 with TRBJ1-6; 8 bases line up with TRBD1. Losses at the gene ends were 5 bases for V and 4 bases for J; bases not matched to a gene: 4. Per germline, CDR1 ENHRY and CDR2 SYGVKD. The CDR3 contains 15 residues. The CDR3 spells CAISNRGAYNSPLHF. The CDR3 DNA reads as TGTGCCATCAGTAACAGGGGGGCATATAATTCACCCCTCCACTTT.

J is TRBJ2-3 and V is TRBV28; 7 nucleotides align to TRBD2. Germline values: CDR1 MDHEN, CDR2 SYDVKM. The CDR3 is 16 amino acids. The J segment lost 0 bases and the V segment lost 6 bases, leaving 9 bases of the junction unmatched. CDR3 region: CASSQWEGRSTDTQYF. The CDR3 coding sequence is TGTGCCAGCAGCCAGTGGGAGGGGAGAAGCACAGATACGCAGTATTTT.

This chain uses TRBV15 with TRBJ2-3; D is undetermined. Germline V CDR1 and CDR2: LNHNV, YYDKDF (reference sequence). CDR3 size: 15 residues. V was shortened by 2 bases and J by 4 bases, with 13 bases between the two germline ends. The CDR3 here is CATSRQTNVADTQYF. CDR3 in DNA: TGTGCCACCAGCAGACAGACCAACGTAGCAGATACGCAGTATTTT.

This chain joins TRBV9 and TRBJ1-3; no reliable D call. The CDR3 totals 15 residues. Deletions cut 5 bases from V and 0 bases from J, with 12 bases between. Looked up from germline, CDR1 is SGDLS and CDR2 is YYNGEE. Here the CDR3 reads CASRASGSSGNTIYF. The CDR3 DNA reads TGTGCCAGCAGGGCCAGCGGTAGCTCTGGAAACACCATATATTTT.

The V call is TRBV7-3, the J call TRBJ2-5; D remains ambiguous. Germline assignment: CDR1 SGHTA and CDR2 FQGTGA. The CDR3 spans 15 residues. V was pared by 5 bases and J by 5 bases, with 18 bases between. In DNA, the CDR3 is TGTGCCAGCAGCGCTTCGGGCCTCCAAGGTGAGACCCAGTACTTC. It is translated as CASSASGLQGETQYF. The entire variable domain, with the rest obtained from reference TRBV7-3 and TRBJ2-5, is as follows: GAGVSQTPSNKVTEKGKYVELRCDPISGHTALYWYRQSLGQGPEFLIYFQGTGAADDSGLPNDRFFAVRPEGSVSTLKIQRTERGDSAVYLCASSASGLQGETQYFGPGTRLLVL.